The entry below describes one T cell receptor (beta chain). Using immunoSEQ multiplex PCR, the repertoire was profiled, and TCRdb retains in-frame clones only, with some absent. The sample includes about 56,000 clones, 90% to 95% seen only once; the top ten take nearly 0.2%. The sample originates from a study of T cell changes during pregnancy in multiple sclerosis. Trimming at V came to 0 bases and at J to 6 bases, leaving 10 bases not matched to a gene. Germline CDR1 is SGDLS and CDR2 is YYNGEE. The CDR3 is 16 amino acids. This receptor was taken from a female donor with multiple sclerosis, enrolled in a pregnancy study. J is TRBJ2-3 and V is TRBV9; TRBD1 matches at 7 bases. This sample comprised CD4+ T cells from peripheral blood mononuclear cells, obtained in the second trimester of pregnancy. The CDR3 DNA reads TGTGCCAGCAGCGTAGCTTCTGGGACAGTCGGTGATACGCAGTATTTT. This sequence encodes CASSVASGTVGDTQYF.